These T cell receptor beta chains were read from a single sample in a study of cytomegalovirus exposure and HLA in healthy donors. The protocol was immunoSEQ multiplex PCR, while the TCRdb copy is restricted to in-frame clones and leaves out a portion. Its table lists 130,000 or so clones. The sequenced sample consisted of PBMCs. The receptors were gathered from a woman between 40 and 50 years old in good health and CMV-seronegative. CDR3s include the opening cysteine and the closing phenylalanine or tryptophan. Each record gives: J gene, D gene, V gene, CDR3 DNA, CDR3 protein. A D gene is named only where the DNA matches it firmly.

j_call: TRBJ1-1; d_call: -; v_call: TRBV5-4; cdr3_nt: TGTGCCAGCCAAACTATAGGACAGCCGAACACTGAAGCTTTCTTT; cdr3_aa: CASQTIGQPNTEAFF
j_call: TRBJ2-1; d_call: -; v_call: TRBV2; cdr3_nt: TGTGCCAGCAGTGTAGGGGGGGCAAGGGGCTACAATGAGCAGTTCTTC; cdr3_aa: CASSVGGARGYNEQFF
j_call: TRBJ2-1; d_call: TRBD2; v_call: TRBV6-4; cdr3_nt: TGTGCCAGCAGTGAATTAGCGGGGGGGCCCGATGAGCAGTTCTTC; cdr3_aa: CASSELAGGPDEQFF
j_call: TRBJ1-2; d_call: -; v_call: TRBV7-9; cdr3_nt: TGTGCCAGCAGCTTAATGGCGGGAGGGGATGGCTACACCTTC; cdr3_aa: CASSLMAGGDGYTF
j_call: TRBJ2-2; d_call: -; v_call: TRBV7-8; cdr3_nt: TGTGCCAGCAGCTTACAGTCAGCGGCCACCGGGGAGCTGTTTTTT; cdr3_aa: CASSLQSAATGELFF
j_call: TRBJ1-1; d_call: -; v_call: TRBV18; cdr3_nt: TGTGCCAGCTCACCGGTAGGAGGGGTTGACACTGAAGCTTTCTTT; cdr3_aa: CASSPVGGVDTEAFF
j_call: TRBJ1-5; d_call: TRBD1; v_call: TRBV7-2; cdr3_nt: TGTGCCAGCAGCTTAGAATGGACAGGGGAAGGCAATCAGCCCCAGCATTTT; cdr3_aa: CASSLEWTGEGNQPQHF
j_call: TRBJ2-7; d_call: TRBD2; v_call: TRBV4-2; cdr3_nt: TGTGCCAGCAGCCAAGTCGCGGGGGGGAAATACGAGCAGTACTTC; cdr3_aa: CASSQVAGGKYEQYF
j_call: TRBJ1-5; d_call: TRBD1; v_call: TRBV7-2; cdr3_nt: TGTGCCAGCAGCTGGGGACAGGGTAATCAGCCCCAGCATTTT; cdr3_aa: CASSWGQGNQPQHF
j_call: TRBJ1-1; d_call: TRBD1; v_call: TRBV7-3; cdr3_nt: TGTGCCAGCAGCCCGGACAGGGCTTGGAGCACTGAAGCTTTCTTT; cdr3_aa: CASSPDRAWSTEAFF
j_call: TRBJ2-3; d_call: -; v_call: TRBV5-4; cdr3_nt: TGTGCCAGCAGCTTGTCTAGCTTTCGGTCAGATACGCAGTATTTT; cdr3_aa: CASSLSSFRSDTQYF
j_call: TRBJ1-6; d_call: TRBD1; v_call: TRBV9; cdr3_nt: TGTGCCAGCAGCAAGCAACCTGGACAGGATAATTCACCCCTCCACTTT; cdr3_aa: CASSKQPGQDNSPLHF
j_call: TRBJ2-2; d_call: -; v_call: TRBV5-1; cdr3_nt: TGCGCCAGCAGCTTCGGCGGAACGAACACCGGGGAGCTGTTTTTT; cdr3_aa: CASSFGGTNTGELFF
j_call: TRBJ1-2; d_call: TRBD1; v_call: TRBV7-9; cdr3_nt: TGTGCCAGCAGCCCCGACAGGGGGAGTTATGGCTACACCTTC; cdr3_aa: CASSPDRGSYGYTF
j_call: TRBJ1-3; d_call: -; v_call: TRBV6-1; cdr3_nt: TGTGCCAGCAGGACAGATCCCTCTGGAAACACCATATATTTT; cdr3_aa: CASRTDPSGNTIYF
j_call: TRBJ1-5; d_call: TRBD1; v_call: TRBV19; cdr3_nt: TGTGCCAGTAGTACCCGGGACAGGCGCAATCAGCCCCAGCATTTT; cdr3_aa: CASSTRDRRNQPQHF
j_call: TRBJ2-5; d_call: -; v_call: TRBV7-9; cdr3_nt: TGTGCCAGCAGCTTTTCTTCCAGGGGCTACCCCCAAGAGACCCAGTACTTC; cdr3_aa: CASSFSSRGYPQETQYF
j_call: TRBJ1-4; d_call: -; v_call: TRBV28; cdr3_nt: TGTGCCACCAACAAGGGGGGGGCCGGGAATGAAAAACTGTTTTTT; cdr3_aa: CATNKGGAGNEKLFF
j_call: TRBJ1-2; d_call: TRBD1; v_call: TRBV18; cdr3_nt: TGTGCCAGCTCACCTACGACAGGGACCTATGGCTACACCTTC; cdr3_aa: CASSPTTGTYGYTF
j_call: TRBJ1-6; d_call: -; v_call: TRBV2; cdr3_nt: TGTGCCAGCAGTGAAAACAGGGACAATTCACCCCTCCACTTT; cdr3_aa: CASSENRDNSPLHF
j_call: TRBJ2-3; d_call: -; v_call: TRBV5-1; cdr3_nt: TGCGCCAGCAGCTTGGAACAGGGAGGGAATACGCAGTATTTT; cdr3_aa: CASSLEQGGNTQYF
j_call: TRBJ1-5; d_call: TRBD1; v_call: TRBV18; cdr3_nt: TGTGCCAGCTCCTCTTTAGGGGGCCGGGATCAGCCCCAGCATTTT; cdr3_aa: CASSSLGGRDQPQHF
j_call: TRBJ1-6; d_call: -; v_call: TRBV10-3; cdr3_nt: TGTGCCATCAAAAGCGGCGCTGAATCACCCCTCCACTTT; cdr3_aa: CAIKSGAESPLHF
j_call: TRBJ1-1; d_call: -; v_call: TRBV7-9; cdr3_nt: TGTGCCAGCAGCCGAATAACCCCTGCGATCACTGAAGCTTTCTTT; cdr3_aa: CASSRITPAITEAFF
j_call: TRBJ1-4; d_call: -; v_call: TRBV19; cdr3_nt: TGTGCCAGTCGTCGGGAACAGGGATTTGCAACTAATGAAAAACTGTTTTTT; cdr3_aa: CASRREQGFATNEKLFF
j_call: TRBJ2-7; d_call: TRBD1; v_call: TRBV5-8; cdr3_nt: TGTGCCAGCAGCTTGGCCCAGGGGGTCTACGAGCAGTACTTC; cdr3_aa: CASSLAQGVYEQYF
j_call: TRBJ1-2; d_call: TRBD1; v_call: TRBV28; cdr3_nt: TGTGCCAGCAGTTCGGACAGGGCCCACGCTGACTATGGCTACACCTTC; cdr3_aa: CASSSDRAHADYGYTF
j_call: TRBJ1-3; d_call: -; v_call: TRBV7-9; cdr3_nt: TGTGCCAGCAGTCCGACAGGAACCTCTGGAAACACCATATATTTT; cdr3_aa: CASSPTGTSGNTIYF
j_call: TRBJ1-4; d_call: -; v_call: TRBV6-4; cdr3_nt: TGTGCCATCATTAATGAAAAACTGTTTTTT; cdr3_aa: CAIINEKLFF
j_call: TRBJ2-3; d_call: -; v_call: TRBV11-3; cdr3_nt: TGTGCCAGCAGCTTAGGCCTTACTAGCACAGATACGCAGTATTTT; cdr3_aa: CASSLGLTSTDTQYF
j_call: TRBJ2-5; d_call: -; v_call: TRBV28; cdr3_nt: TGTGCCAGCAGTATACTCACAGAGACCCAGTACTTC; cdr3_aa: CASSILTETQYF
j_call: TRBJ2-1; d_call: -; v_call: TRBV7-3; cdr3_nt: TGTGCCAGCAGCCCCCGAGTTGACAGATACAATGAGCAGTTCTTC; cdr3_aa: CASSPRVDRYNEQFF
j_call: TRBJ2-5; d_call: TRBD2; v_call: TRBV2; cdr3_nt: TGTGCCAGCAGTGAAATTAGCGGGGGGGCTAAGACCCAGTACTTC; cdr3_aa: CASSEISGGAKTQYF
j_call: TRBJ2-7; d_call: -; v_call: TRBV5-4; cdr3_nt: TGTGCCAGCAGCTCGACAGTTACAACCTACGAGCAGTACTTC; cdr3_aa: CASSSTVTTYEQYF
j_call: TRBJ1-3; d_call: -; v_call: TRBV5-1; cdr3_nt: TGCGCCAGCAGCCTGGGACTTCAGAGCTCTGGAAACACCATATATTTT; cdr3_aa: CASSLGLQSSGNTIYF
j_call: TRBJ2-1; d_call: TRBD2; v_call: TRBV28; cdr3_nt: TGTGCCAGCAGTTCGGGGGGGGCGGATTACAATGAGCAGTTCTTC; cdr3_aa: CASSSGGADYNEQFF
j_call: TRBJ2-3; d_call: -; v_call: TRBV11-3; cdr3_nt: TGTGCCAGCAGCTTAGATCGTAGAGATACGCAGTATTTT; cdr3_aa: CASSLDRRDTQYF
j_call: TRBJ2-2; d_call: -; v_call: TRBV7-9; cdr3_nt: TGTGCCAGCAGCTTACGCACAGGGACCGGGGAGCTGTTTTTT; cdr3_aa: CASSLRTGTGELFF
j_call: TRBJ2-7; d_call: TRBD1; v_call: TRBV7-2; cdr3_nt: TGTGCCAGCAGCCAAGGACAGGGGCACTACGAGCAGTACTTC; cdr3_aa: CASSQGQGHYEQYF
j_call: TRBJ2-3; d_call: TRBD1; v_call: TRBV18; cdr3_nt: TGTGCCAGCTCAGCGACAGGGGGCAGGGCAGATACGCAGTATTTT; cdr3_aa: CASSATGGRADTQYF
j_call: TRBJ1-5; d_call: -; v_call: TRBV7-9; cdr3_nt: TGTGCCAGCAGCCCAATAGATCAGCCCCAGCATTTT; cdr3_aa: CASSPIDQPQHF
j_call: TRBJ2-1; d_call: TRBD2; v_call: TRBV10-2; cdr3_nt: TGCGCCAGCAGTAGGACTAGCGGGGGTTACAATGAGCAGTTCTTC; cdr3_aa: CASSRTSGGYNEQFF
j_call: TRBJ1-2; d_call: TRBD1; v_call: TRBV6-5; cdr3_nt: TGTGCCAGCAGTCAGGACAGGGGCGTCTATGGCTACACCTTC; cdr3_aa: CASSQDRGVYGYTF
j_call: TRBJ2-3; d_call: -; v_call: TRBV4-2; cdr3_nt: TGTGCCAGCAGCCCAGCCCCTAGCGCAGATACGCAGTATTTT; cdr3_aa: CASSPAPSADTQYF
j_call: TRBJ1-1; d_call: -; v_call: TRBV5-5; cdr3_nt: TGTGCCAGCAGCTCCCTGCTAGTCCGGGGCACTGAAGCTTTCTTT; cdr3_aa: CASSSLLVRGTEAFF
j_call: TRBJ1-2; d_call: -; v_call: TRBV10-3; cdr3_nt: TGTGCCATCAGCCCGGACAGTAACTATGGCTACACCTTC; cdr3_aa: CAISPDSNYGYTF
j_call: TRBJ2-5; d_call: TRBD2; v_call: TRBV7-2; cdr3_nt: TGTGCCAGCAGCTCGGGACTAGCGACGAGGGAGACCCAGTACTTC; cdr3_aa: CASSSGLATRETQYF
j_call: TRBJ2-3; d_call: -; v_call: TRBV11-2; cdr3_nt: TGTGCCAGCAGCTTCGTAGATACGCAGTATTTT; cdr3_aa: CASSFVDTQYF
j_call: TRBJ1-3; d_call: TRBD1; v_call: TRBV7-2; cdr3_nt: TGTGCCAGCAGAATGACAGGGGGCGAGGACACCATATATTTT; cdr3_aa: CASRMTGGEDTIYF
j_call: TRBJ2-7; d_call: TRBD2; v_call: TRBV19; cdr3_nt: TGTGCCAGTAGTGTGGGACTAGCGGTCGAGCAGTACTTC; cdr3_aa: CASSVGLAVEQYF
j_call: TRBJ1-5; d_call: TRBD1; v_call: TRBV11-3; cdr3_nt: TGTGCCAGCAGCTTATCGACAGGGGGTTTCCATCAGCCCCAGCATTTT; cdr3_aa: CASSLSTGGFHQPQHF
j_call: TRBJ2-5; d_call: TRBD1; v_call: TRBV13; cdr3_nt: TGTGCCAGCAGCTCCAACTGCTCCAGGGGGCAGGCCCAAGAGACCCAGTACTTC; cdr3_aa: CASSSNCSRGQAQETQYF
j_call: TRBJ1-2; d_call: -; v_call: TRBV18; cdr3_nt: TGTGCCAGCTCACCATCTAACGAGGGAGGCTACACCTTC; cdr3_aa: CASSPSNEGGYTF
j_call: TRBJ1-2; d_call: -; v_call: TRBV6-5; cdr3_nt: TGTGCCAGCAGCCCACAGGCGCCCTATGGCTACACCTTC; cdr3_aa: CASSPQAPYGYTF
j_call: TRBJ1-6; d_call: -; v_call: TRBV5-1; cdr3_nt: TGCGCCAGCAGCTTGGCACAGCCCAATTCACCCCTCCACTTT; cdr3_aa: CASSLAQPNSPLHF
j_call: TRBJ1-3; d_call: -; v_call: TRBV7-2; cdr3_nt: TGTGCCAGCAGCTTAGAGCGCGGCAGGGGAGCGGGAAACACCATATATTTT; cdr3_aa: CASSLERGRGAGNTIYF
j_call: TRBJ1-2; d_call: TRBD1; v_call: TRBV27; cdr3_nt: TGTGCCAGCAGTTTTCGTCAGGGGGCGAATGGCTACACCTTC; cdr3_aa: CASSFRQGANGYTF
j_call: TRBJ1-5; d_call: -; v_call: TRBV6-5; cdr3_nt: TGTGCCGGGGCCAGGGCCCACAATCAGCCCCAGCATTTT; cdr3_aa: CAGARAHNQPQHF
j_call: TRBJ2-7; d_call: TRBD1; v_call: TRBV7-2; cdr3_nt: TGTGCCAGCAGCTTAGCCGGGACAGGGGGCAACTACGAGCAGTACTTC; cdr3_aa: CASSLAGTGGNYEQYF
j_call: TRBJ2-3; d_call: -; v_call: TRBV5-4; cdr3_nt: TGTGCCAGCAGCTTGGTGGTAGATGTAAGCACAGATACGCAGTATTTT; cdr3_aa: CASSLVVDVSTDTQYF